In this sample, the clone carrying this T cell receptor beta chain turned up many times. These data are taken from a study of read filtering for tumor transcriptome and immune sequencing. Turning to the study itself: TCR-mapped reads were about 4.05 to 11 million with IR-seq versus about 85 to 1,300 with RNA-seq.

Trimming cost V 4 bases and J 1 base, with 7 bases left between them. Germline values: CDR1 WNHNN, CDR2 SYGVQD (reference sequence). There are 14 residues in the CDR3. This library used about 360 ng RNA and molecular barcoded adaptors spanning alpha/delta and beta/gamma chains. TCRdb itself ran the reads through MiXCR, one entry per CDR3 protein. The repertoire consists of more than 55,000 distinct CDR3 sequences, with roughly 19% occurring once and the leading ten covering roughly a tenth. The sequence was collected from a donor at least 40 years old with multiple myeloma. The chain employs TRBV10-1 and TRBJ2-2; the D is unclear. Material for sequencing was a population of CD138-negative cells sorted from bone marrow. The CDR3: CASSVAENTGELFF. The CDR3 DNA sequence: TGCGCCAGCAGTGTTGCGGAGAACACCGGGGAGCTGTTTTTT.